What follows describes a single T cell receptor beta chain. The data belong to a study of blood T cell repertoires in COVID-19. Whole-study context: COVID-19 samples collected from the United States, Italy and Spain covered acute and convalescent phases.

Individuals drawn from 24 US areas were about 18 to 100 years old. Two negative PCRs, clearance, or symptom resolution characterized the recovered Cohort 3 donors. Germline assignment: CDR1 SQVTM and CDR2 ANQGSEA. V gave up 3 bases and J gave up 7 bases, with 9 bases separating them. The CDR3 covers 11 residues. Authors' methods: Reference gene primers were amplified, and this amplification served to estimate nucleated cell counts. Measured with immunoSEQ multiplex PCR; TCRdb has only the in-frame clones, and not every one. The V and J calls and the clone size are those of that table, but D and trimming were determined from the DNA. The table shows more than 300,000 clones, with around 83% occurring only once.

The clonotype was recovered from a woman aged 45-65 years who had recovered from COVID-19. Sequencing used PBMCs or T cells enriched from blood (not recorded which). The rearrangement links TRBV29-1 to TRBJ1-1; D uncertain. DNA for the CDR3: TGCAGCGTTGACAGGAGGCGTGAAGCTTTCTTT. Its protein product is CSVDRRREAFF.